This is a list of T cell receptor beta chains from one sample in a study of T cell clones after liver transplantation. Using immunoSEQ multiplex PCR, the repertoire was profiled, and TCRdb retains in-frame clones only, with some absent. Seen here are about 75,000 clones, roughly 90% observed once, and the top ten hold roughly 2.6%. The sample in question was CD4+ T cells from blood, obtained before liver transplant. The source is a human donor who received a liver transplant. The conserved cysteine and the conserved F or W are not part of the CDR3 here.

CDR3	V	J
ASSLGSDQETQY	TRBV7-2	TRBJ2-5
ASSPGSREY	TRBV25-1	TRBJ2-3
ASSSTGRAFYNEQF	TRBV19	TRBJ2-1
ASSPGTSERYEQY	TRBV13	TRBJ2-7
ASSATSGPSYNEQF	TRBV9	TRBJ2-1
ASSINTYGYT	TRBV19	TRBJ1-2
ATMKNPGRGDQETQY	TRBV15	TRBJ2-5
ASSYSQTSGRTEQF	TRBV5-1	TRBJ2-1
ASSVVDTQY	TRBV2	TRBJ2-3
AIRTGEAGGPIRSDTQY	TRBV10-3	TRBJ2-3
ASSEGTVGNTIY	TRBV5-6	TRBJ1-3
ASSRFSQETQY	TRBV6-1	TRBJ2-5
ASSLQQGGTQY	TRBV28	TRBJ2-3
ASSPTGNSYNEQF	TRBV9	TRBJ2-1
ASSLVRTLKETQY	TRBV7-8	TRBJ2-5
ASSRGSQGIPSTDTQY	TRBV5-1	TRBJ2-3
AISGSPREGINEQF	TRBV10-3	TRBJ2-1
ASSSTGGQPQH	TRBV6-1	TRBJ1-5
SVESRGEGHHYGYT	TRBV29-1	TRBJ1-2
AWIASGQGDTEAF	TRBV30	TRBJ1-1
ASSQDTGVLTEAF	TRBV14	TRBJ1-1
ASSYSKVPPYNEQF	TRBV6-5	TRBJ2-1
ASSPTSGGPYEQY	TRBV5-6	TRBJ2-7
ASSNRDSYQPQH	TRBV19	TRBJ1-5
ASSQELAGVYNEQF	TRBV4-3	TRBJ2-1
AISESGTSYNEQF	TRBV10-3	TRBJ2-1
ASSPLQGKDTQY	TRBV6-1	TRBJ2-3
ASSQGMSSGNKNIQY	TRBV4-2	TRBJ2-4
ASSLDIGTEAF	TRBV13	TRBJ1-1
ASSPTSTGLDQPQH	TRBV7-9	TRBJ1-5
ASSLGPGSHEQY	TRBV7-2	TRBJ2-7
ASSAVKRAYNEQF	TRBV7-6	TRBJ2-1
ASSSSGDSTDTQY	TRBV5-1	TRBJ2-3